This T cell receptor (beta chain) was captured in a study of CD8 T cells in ankylosing spondylitis. General study points: A TCR beta motif of eight or nine highly homologous variants seemed to mark ankylosing spondylitis blood. Matched synovial fluid from ankylosing spondylitis patients was reported to be enriched for disease-linked clones. Disease-associated clones were CD8+ and fairly uncommon in peripheral blood.

TCRdb re-called the 5' RACE reads with MiXCR, one entry per CDR3 protein. The sample shows about 840,000 distinct CDR3 sequences, about an eighth of them seen only once. About this clonotype itself: Antigen: not known.

This CDR3 is built from 16 residues. Germline lookup yields CDR1 SGHRS and CDR2 YFSETQ. Trimming at V came to 4 bases and at J to 5 bases, leaving 5 bases not matched to a gene. The specimen sequenced was blood, either unsorted or a sorted T cell fraction (not recorded which). This TCR was sampled from a male donor with ankylosing spondylitis. The chain links TRBV5-1 to TRBJ2-1, with 14 bases that match TRBD2. The CDR3 coding sequence is TGCGCCAGCAGCGCAAGGGGACTAGCGGGAGACAATGAGCAGTTCTTC. This translates into CASSARGLAGDNEQFF.